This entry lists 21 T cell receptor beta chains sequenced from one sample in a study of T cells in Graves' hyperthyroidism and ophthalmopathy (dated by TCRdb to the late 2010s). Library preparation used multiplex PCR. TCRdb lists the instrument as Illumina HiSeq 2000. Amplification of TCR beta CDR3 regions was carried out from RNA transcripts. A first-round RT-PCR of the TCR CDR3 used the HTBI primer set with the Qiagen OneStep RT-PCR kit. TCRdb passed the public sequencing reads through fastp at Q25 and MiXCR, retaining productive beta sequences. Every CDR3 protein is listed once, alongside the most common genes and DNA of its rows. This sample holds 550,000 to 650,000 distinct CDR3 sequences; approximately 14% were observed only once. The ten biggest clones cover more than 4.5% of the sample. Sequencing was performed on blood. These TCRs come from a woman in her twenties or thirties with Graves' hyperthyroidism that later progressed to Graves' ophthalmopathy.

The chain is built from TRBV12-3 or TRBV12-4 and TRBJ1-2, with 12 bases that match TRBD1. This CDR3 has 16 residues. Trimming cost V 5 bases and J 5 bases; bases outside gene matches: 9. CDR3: CASSPGTGGGRYGYTF. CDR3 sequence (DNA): TGTGCCAGCAGTCCCGGGACAGGGGGCGGGCGATATGGCTACACCTTC.

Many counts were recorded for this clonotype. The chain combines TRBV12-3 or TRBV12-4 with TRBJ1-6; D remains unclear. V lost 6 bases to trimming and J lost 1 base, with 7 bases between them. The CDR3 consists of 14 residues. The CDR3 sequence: CASRADSYNSPLHF. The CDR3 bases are TGTGCCAGCAGGGCCGATTCCTATAATTCACCCCTCCACTTT.

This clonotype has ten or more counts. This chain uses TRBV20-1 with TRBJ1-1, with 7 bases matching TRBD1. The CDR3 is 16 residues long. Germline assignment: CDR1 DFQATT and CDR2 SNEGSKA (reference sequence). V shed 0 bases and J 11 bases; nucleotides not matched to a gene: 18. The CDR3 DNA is TGCAGTGCTAGAGAGGAGGGGGCTTTAGGTTCACTGTCTGCTTTCTTT. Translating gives CSAREEGALGSLSAFF.

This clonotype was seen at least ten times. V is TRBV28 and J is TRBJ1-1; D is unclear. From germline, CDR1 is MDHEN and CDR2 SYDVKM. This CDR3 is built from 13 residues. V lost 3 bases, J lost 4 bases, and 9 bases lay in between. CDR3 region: CASSLLGSTEAFF. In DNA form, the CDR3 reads TGTGCCAGCAGTTTGTTAGGGAGCACTGAAGCTTTCTTT.

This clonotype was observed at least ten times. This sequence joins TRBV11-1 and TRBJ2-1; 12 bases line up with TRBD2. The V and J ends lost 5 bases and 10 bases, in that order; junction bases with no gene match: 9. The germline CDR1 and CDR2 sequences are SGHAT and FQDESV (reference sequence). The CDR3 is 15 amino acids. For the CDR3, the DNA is TGTGCCAGCAGCCCTGGAGGACTAGCGGGAACGGAGCAGTTCTTC. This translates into CASSPGGLAGTEQFF.

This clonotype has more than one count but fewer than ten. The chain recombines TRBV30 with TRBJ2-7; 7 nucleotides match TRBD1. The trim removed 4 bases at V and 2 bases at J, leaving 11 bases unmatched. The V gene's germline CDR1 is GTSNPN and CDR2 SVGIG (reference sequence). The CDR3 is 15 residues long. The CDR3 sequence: CAWTGPGQGAYEQYF. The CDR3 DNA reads TGTGCCTGGACCGGCCCCGGGCAGGGGGCCTACGAGCAGTACTTC.

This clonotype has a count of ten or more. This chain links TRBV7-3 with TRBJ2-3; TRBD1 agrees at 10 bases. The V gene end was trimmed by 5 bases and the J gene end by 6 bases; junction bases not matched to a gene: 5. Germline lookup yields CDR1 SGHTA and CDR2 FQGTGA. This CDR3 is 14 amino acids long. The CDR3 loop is CASSRQGATDTQYF. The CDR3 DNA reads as TGTGCCAGCAGCAGACAGGGGGCCACGGATACGCAGTATTTT.

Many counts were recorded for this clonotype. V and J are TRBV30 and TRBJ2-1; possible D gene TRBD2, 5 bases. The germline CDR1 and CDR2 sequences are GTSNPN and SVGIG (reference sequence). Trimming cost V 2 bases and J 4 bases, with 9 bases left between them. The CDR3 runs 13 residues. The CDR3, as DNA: TGTGCCTGGAGTAGGACTGATTACAATGAGCAGTTCTTC. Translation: CAWSRTDYNEQFF.

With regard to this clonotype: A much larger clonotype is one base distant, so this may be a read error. The CDR3 protein is CASCQSESNYGYTF. CDR3 bases: TGTGCCAGCTGCCAGTCGGAATCTAACTATGGCTACACCTTC. V usage is TRBV3-1 and J usage is TRBJ1-2; D uncertain. Germline V CDR1 and CDR2: LGHDT, YNNKEL (reference sequence). The length of the CDR3 is 14 residues.

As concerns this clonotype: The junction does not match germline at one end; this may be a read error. This chain's CDR3 is CASSATGGAEAFF. In DNA form, the CDR3 reads TGTGCTAGCAGCGCGACAGGTGGCGCTGAAGCTTTCTTT. This chain connects TRBV7-7 to TRBJ1-1; D possibly corresponds to TRBD1 (6 bases). Germline V CDR1 and CDR2: SSHAT, FNYEAQ (reference sequence). The length of the CDR3 is 13 residues.

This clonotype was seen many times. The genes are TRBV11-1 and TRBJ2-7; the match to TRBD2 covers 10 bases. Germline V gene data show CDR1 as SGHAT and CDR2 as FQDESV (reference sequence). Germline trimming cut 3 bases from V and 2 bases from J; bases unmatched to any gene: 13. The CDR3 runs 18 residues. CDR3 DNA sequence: TGTGCCAGCAGCTTCTCGGACCCGGGAACTAGCGGGACCTACGAGCAGTACTTC. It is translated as CASSFSDPGTSGTYEQYF.

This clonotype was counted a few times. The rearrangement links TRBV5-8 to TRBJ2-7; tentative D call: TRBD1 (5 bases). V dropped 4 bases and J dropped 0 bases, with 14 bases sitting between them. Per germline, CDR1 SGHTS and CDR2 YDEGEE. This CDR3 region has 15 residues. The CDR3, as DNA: TGTGCCAGCAGCCCCCATGGCGACAGCTCCTACGAGCAGTACTTC. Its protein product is CASSPHGDSSYEQYF.

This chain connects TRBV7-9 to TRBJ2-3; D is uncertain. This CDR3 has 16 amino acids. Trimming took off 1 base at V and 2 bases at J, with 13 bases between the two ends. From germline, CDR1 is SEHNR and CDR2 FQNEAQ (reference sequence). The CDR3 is CASSLETPPFTDTQYF. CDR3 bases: TGTGCCAGCAGCTTAGAGACTCCTCCCTTCACAGATACGCAGTATTTT.

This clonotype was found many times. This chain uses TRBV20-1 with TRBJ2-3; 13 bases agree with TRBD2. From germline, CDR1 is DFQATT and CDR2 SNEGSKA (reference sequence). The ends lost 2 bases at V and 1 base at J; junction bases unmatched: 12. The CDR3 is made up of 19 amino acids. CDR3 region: CSARTPTGLAGSRTDTQYF. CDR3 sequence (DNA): TGCAGTGCTAGAACACCGACGGGACTAGCGGGATCTCGCACAGATACGCAGTATTTT.

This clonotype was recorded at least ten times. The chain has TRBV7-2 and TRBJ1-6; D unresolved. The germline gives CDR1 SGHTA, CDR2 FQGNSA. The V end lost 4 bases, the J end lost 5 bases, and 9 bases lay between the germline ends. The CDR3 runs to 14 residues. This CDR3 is CASSSGPNNSPLHF. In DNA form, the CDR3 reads TGTGCCAGCAGCTCCGGCCCCAATAATTCACCCCTCCACTTT.

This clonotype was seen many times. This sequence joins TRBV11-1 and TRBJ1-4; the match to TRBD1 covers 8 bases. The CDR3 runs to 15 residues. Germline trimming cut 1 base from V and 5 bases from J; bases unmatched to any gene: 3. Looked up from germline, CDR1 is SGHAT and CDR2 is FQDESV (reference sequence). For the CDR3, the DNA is TGTGCCAGCAGCTTAGAGGGACAGGCGAATGAAAAACTGTTTTTT. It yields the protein CASSLEGQANEKLFF.

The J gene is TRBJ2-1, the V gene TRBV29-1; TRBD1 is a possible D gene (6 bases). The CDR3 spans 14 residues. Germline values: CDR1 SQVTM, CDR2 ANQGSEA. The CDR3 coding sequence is TGCAGTGCCTCCGGGACACAGAACTACAATGAGCAGTTCTTC. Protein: CSASGTQNYNEQFF.

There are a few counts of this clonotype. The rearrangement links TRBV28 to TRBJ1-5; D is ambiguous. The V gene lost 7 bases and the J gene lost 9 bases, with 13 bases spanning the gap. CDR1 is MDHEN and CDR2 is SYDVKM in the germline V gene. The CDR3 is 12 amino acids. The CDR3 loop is CASIPPEGPQHF. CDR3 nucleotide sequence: TGTGCCAGCATCCCCCCCGAGGGGCCCCAGCATTTT.

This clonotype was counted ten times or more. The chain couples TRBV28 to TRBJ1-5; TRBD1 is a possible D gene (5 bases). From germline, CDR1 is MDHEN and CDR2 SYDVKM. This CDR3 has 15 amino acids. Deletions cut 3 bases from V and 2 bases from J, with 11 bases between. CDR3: CASSLGGLGNQPQHF. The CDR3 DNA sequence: TGTGCCAGCAGTTTGGGGGGGTTGGGCAATCAGCCCCAGCATTTT.

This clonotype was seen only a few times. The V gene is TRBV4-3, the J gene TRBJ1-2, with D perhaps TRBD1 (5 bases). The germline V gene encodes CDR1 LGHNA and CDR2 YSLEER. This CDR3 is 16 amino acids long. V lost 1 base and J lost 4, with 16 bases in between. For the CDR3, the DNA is TGCGCCAGCAGCCAAGGTTTGGGGGTGCAGAGCTATGGCTACACCTTC. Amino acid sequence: CASSQGLGVQSYGYTF.

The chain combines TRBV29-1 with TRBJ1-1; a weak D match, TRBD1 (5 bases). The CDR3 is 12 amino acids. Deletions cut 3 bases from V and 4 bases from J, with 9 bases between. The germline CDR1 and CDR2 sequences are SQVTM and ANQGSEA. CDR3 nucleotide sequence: TGCAGCGTTGATGCGGGACTCACTGAAGCTTTCTTT. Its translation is CSVDAGLTEAFF. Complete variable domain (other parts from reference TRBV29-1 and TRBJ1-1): SAVISQKPSRDICQRGTSLTIQCQVDSQVTMMFWYRQQPGQSLTLIATANQGSEATYESGFVIDKFPISRPNLTFSTLTVSNMSPEDSSIYLCSVDAGLTEAFFGQGTRLTVV.